The 18 T cell receptor beta chains in this list originate from one sample, sequenced in a study of cytomegalovirus exposure and HLA in healthy donors. The PCR ran on 60 Vbeta and 13 Jbeta primers. TCRdb's copy holds only in-frame clones and misses some; the assay was immunoSEQ multiplex PCR. The sample includes about 70,000 clones, 60% to 80% of them seen just once. Sequencing was performed on PBMCs. These receptors were obtained from a man aged 25-40 years in good health and CMV-seronegative.

This clone showed up just once. CDR3 in DNA: TGTGCCACCAGCAACGGGGGGCTTCACGAGCAGTACTTC. Translation gives CATSNGGLHEQYF. V and J are TRBV15 and TRBJ2-7; tentative D call: TRBD2 (7 bases). Looked up from germline, CDR1 is LNHNV and CDR2 is YYDKDF (reference sequence). V was clipped by 4 bases and J by 5 bases, with 12 bases between them. The CDR3 contains 13 residues. Full variable domain (remainder filled in from reference TRBV15 and TRBJ2-7): DAMVIQNPRYQVTQFGKPVTLSCSQTLNHNVMYWYQQKSSQAPKLLFHYYDKDFNNEADTPDNFQSRRPNTSFCFLDIRSPGLGDTAMYLCATSNGGLHEQYFGPGTRLTVT.

The chain joins TRBV4-1 to TRBJ2-7, with a possible D match to TRBD1 (6 bases). CDR3 length: 14 residues. CDR1 is MGHRA, CDR2 YSYEKL, per germline. Trimming removed 6 bases at V and 5 bases at J, with 17 bases between. The CDR3 DNA is TGCGCCAGCAGTTCCAGGGGAACGGGCGACGAGCAGTACTTC. Translated, it gives CASSSRGTGDEQYF.

In DNA form, the CDR3 reads TGTGCCAGTAGTATCCGGGAGATCTTGGGCGGGGGAGGATACAATGAGCAGTTCTTC. Residues: CASSIREILGGGGYNEQFF. The chain is built from TRBV19 and TRBJ2-1, with TRBD2 matching 7 bases. This CDR3 contains 19 residues. Germline loops: CDR1 LNHDA, CDR2 SQIVND (reference sequence). The V segment lost 3 bases and the J segment 4 bases; nucleotides outside the gene matches: 18.

This chain uses TRBV5-1 with TRBJ2-5; a possible D gene is TRBD2 (7 bases). The germline gives CDR1 SGHRS, CDR2 YFSETQ. This CDR3 is built from 16 residues. Trimming took 4 bases from V and 5 from J, leaving 21 bases between them. CDR3 sequence: CASSERTRGGGETQYF. DNA for the CDR3: TGCGCCAGCAGCGAGAGGACTAGGGGGGGTGGGGAGACCCAGTACTTC.

The rearrangement links TRBV11-3 to TRBJ2-2; a weak D match, TRBD1 (7 bases). The V gene lost 5 bases and the J gene lost 5 bases, with 15 bases spanning the gap. The CDR3 consists of 15 residues. Looked up from germline, CDR1 is SGHNT and CDR2 is YENEEA. CDR3 region: CASSGGTASTGELFF. CDR3 bases: TGTGCCAGCAGCGGGGGGACAGCCTCTACCGGGGAGCTGTTTTTT.

The gene calls are TRBV6-5 and TRBJ1-6; no firm D call. V shed 5 bases and J shed 14 bases, with 19 bases lying between them. Germline loops: CDR1 MNHEY, CDR2 SVGAGI. The CDR3 contains 14 residues. The CDR3, as DNA: TGTGCCAGCAGTCCCCAAGTGCCCGACCGGGCCCTCCACTTT. The encoded protein is CASSPQVPDRALHF.

This chain joins TRBV11-2 and TRBJ1-6; the D gene is possibly TRBD1 (6 bases). The CDR3 is 15 amino acids. The ends were cut back, 5 bases at V and 13 bases at J, with 21 bases in the middle. CDR1 and CDR2 from the germline V gene are SGHAT and FQNNGV. The CDR3 DNA sequence: TGTGCCAGCAGCCCCCGGACAGCGAATAATCTGCCCCTCCACTTT. It specifies CASSPRTANNLPLHF.

V is TRBV25-1 and J is TRBJ1-5; 8 bases line up with TRBD1. Germline lookup yields CDR1 MGHDK and CDR2 SYGVNS. The CDR3 is made up of 14 amino acids. Trimming at V came to 3 bases and at J to 5 bases, leaving 3 bases not matched to a gene. Here the CDR3 reads CASSDETGDQPQHF. The CDR3 coding sequence is TGTGCCAGCAGTGATGAGACAGGGGATCAGCCCCAGCATTTT.

The chain carries TRBV7-9 and TRBJ1-4; tentative D call: TRBD1 (5 bases). This CDR3 spans 13 amino acids. Trimming removed 5 bases at V and 8 bases at J, with 12 bases between. Germline V gives CDR1 SEHNR, CDR2 FQNEAQ (reference sequence). CDR3 sequence reads: CASSRGTAEKLFF. The CDR3 DNA is TGTGCCAGCAGCCGCGGGACTGCCGAAAAACTGTTTTTT.

CDR3 nucleotide sequence: TGCAGCGTTGAAGACGGGACAGCTTCGGTTGGAGGTGGCTACACCTTC. Translated: CSVEDGTASVGGGYTF. This chain uses TRBV29-1 with TRBJ1-2, with 7 bases lining up with TRBD1. CDR1 and CDR2 (germline): SQVTM, ANQGSEA. This CDR3 spans 16 amino acids. Unmatched junction bases numbered 14, after V lost 0 bases and J lost 7 bases. The full variable domain, in which reference TRBV29-1 and TRBJ1-2 provide the parts outside the CDR3, is SAVISQKPSRDICQRGTSLTIQCQVDSQVTMMFWYRQQPGQSLTLIATANQGSEATYESGFVIDKFPISRPNLTFSTLTVSNMSPEDSSIYLCSVEDGTASVGGGYTFGSGTRLTVV.

CDR3: CASSSNPGTSETQYF. The DNA for the CDR3 is TGTGCCAGCAGCTCTAACCCCGGGACTAGCGAGACCCAGTACTTC. The chain has TRBV13 and TRBJ2-5, with TRBD2 matching 9 bases. The junction had 8 bases not matched to a gene; V was cut back by 4 bases and J by 5 bases. Germline CDR1 and CDR2: PRHDT and FYEKMQ (reference sequence). This CDR3 is built from 15 residues.

The V and J genes are TRBV7-2 and TRBJ1-5, with D possibly matching TRBD1 (5 bases). CDR3 length: 15 amino acids. The V end lost 3 bases, the J end lost 4 bases, and 13 bases lay between the germline ends. Germline V CDR1 and CDR2: SGHTA, FQGNSA. The CDR3 here is CASSFGTLVNQPQHF. The CDR3 bases are TGTGCCAGCAGCTTCGGGACTCTAGTTAATCAGCCCCAGCATTTT.

There are a few counts of this clone. V gene TRBV19 combines with J gene TRBJ2-1, with 8 bases that match TRBD2. The V gene's germline CDR1 is LNHDA and CDR2 SQIVND (reference sequence). CDR3 length equals 13 residues. V was pared by 6 bases and J by 8 bases, with 6 bases of the junction left unmatched. DNA of the CDR3: TGTGCCAGTAGCCTTGGGACTAGAGATGAGCAGTTCTTC. Its protein is CASSLGTRDEQFF.

This chain uses TRBV5-4 with TRBJ2-1; 11 nucleotides line up with TRBD2. The germline V gene has CDR1 SGHNT and CDR2 YYREEE (reference sequence). Losses at the gene ends were 4 bases for V and 0 bases for J; bases not matched to a gene: 9. CDR3 size: 18 residues. The CDR3 protein is CASSIATSGASSYNEQFF. DNA of the CDR3: TGTGCCAGCAGCATAGCGACTAGCGGGGCGAGCTCCTACAATGAGCAGTTCTTC.

This sequence joins TRBV6-4 and TRBJ2-3; 8 nucleotides match TRBD2. There are 14 residues in the CDR3. Germline CDR1 is MRHNA and CDR2 is SNTAGT. J gave up 4 bases and V 3 bases, and 3 bases lay outside the gene matches. CDR3 in DNA: TGTGCCAGCAGTGAGGGACTAGGGGCAGATACGCAGTATTTT. It encodes CASSEGLGADTQYF.

The CDR3 is CASSYYGGLDTQYF. The CDR3 bases are TGTGCCAGCAGTTACTACGGAGGTTTGGATACGCAGTATTTT. J is TRBJ2-3 and V is TRBV6-5; maybe TRBD2 (5 bases). Germline V gene data show CDR1 as MNHEY and CDR2 as SVGAGI. The CDR3 is made up of 14 amino acids. Trimming removed 1 base from V and 6 bases from J, with 11 bases in between.

The gene calls are TRBV6-5 and TRBJ1-1; D remains unclear. Germline CDR1 is MNHEY and CDR2 is SVGAGI. V gave up 0 bases and J gave up 0 bases, with 11 bases separating them. This CDR3 region has 16 residues. In DNA, the CDR3 is TGTGCCAGCAGTTACTCGGCAGGCGTCTTGAACACTGAAGCTTTCTTT. Residues: CASSYSAGVLNTEAFF.

V and J are TRBV7-9 and TRBJ1-4; D possibly corresponds to TRBD1 (6 bases). This CDR3 comprises 13 residues. Deletions cut 3 bases from V and 8 bases from J, with 10 bases between. Germline V lookup: CDR1 SEHNR, CDR2 FQNEAQ (reference sequence). DNA for the CDR3: TGTGCCAGCAGCTTGGGACACCCGGAAAAACTGTTTTTT. Translated: CASSLGHPEKLFF. Variable domain in full (rest from reference TRBV7-9 and TRBJ1-4): DTGVSQNPRHKITKRGQNVTFRCDPISEHNRLYWYRQTLGQGPEFLTYFQNEAQLEKSRLLSDRFSAERPKGSFSTLEIQRTEQGDSAMYLCASSLGHPEKLFFGSGTQLSVL.